This T cell receptor (beta chain) originates from a study of cytomegalovirus exposure and HLA in healthy donors. From germline, CDR1 is SQVTM and CDR2 ANQGSEA. Between the trimmed V and J ends, which lost 4 bases and 1 base, there was a span of 13 bases. There are 14 residues in the CDR3. 60 Vbeta and 13 Jbeta primers were used in PCR. The assay was immunoSEQ multiplex PCR, and TCRdb's table has in-frame clones only and misses some. This sample's table has 150,000 to 200,000 clones. The specimen sequenced was PBMCs. V is TRBV29-1 and J is TRBJ1-2; D remains ambiguous. This TCR was recovered from a man aged 30-40 years in good health and CMV-seronegative. The CDR3 sequence: CSVVMSNSNYGYTF. Here the CDR3 DNA reads TGCAGCGTTGTAATGTCGAACAGTAACTATGGCTACACCTTC. Supplemented by reference TRBV29-1 and TRBJ1-2, the full variable domain reads SAVISQKPSRDICQRGTSLTIQCQVDSQVTMMFWYRQQPGQSLTLIATANQGSEATYESGFVIDKFPISRPNLTFSTLTVSNMSPEDSSIYLCSVVMSNSNYGYTFGSGTRLTVV.